This T cell receptor (beta chain) was documented in a study of blood T cell repertoires in COVID-19 (dated by TCRdb to the early 2020s). For the study in its entirety: Collaborator samples came from the United States, Italy and Spain and covered acute and convalescent phases of COVID-19. The material from the prospective study consisted of cDNA or gDNA derived from T cells, B-cell-depleted T cells, or PBMCs. Subjects who had been exposed to COVID-19, were actively infected with it, or had recovered from it provided the deeply sampled blood TCRbeta repertoires that made up the dataset. A freely available public database, intended as a resource for researchers studying the immune response to SARS-CoV-2, is where the repertoires were released. The samples were drawn from two sources: the first 160 participants of the ongoing ImmuneRACE study, and 1,000 to 1,500 subjects contributed by 6 global collaborators. Nearly every sample came with metadata listing a de-identified subject ID, COVID-19 status, age in years and sex. HLA class I and class II types, where available, came from metadata supplied by the sample provider rather than from assay-based typing.

Samples from volunteer blood donors who had recovered from COVID-19 were contributed by a second Seattle source. Collaborating institutions collected whole blood in K2EDTA tubes following their own protocols. For TCRbeta analysis, collaborator samples were shipped as frozen whole blood, as isolated PBMCs, or as DNA extracted from either sample type. Turning to this clone: The clone's antigen remains unknown. Base qualities are missing; no much larger clone stands one base away.

The paper as a whole reports these results and caveats: The amount of clinical and demographic metadata varied by source and participant and was provided uncurated.

TCRbeta CDR3 regions were amplified from genomic DNA using the immunoSEQ Assay, a bias-controlled multiplex PCR. The study's processing was this. The number of nucleated cells in each sample was estimated from the amplification of reference gene primers within the assay. Sequence reads were collapsed and filtered to measure the absolute abundance of every unique TCRbeta CDR3 rearrangement. For each sample, productive Simpson clonality was calculated as the square root of Simpson's diversity index across productive rearrangements. TCRdb carries this immuneACCESS record with in-frame sequences only. Its versions omit some clonotypes, under half of them owing to an unresolved V gene in the studies checked, with the rest unexplained. The V and J calls and the clone size are those of that table, but D and trimming were determined from the DNA. This sample lists roughly 200,000 clones; around 80% were detected once. The ten largest account for approximately 13% of the sample.

V is reduced by 5 bases and J by 1 base, leaving a spacing of 14 bases between them. The germline V gene supplies CDR1 SGHDN and CDR2 FVKESK. The CDR3 runs 15 residues from the cysteine to the phenylalanine. The only DNA kept is the CDR3, 45 bases in frame from the first base. This sequence originates from a man aged 50 or older who had recovered from COVID-19. This receptor chain uses TRBV14 and TRBJ1-1; the D gene is unclear. The sample was peripheral blood. The DNA sequence follows: TGTGCCAGCAGCGCGCTCGGGGAGGGGAACACTGAAGCTTTCTTT. Its translation is CASSALGEGNTEAFF.